What follows are 2 T cell receptor beta chains derived from one specimen sequenced in a study of shared clonotypes between healthy human individuals. Repertoires were generated with immunoSEQ multiplex PCR, while TCRdb's copy carries only in-frame clones and drops some. The sample consists of 2 million to 2.5 million clones, about 92% of them appearing once. Sequenced: naive CD4+ T cells from PBMCs. Subset indicated: CD45RA+ positively selected. The receptors stem from a man in his late teens or twenties in good health. Some clones in this sample may be carry-over from other donors' samples.

CDR3 in amino acids: CASSHRVSNQPQHF. CDR3 coding DNA: TGTGCCAGCAGTCACAGGGTCTCCAATCAGCCCCAGCATTTT. V gene TRBV6-6 combines with J gene TRBJ1-5; D may be TRBD1 (6 bases). Trimming stripped 5 bases from V and 3 bases from J, with 11 bases between. The germline V gene encodes CDR1 MNHNY and CDR2 SVGAGI (reference sequence). The length of the CDR3 is 14 residues.

J is TRBJ1-2 and V is TRBV28, with 10 positions matching TRBD1. After removal of 8 bases from V and 3 bases from J, the junction contained 9 bases not matched to a gene. In germline, CDR1 is MDHEN, CDR2 SYDVKM. CDR3 size: 15 residues. For the CDR3, the DNA is TGTGCCAGCGTGGGGTCCGGGACAGGGGACTATGGCTACACCTTC. Encoded protein: CASVGSGTGDYGYTF.